This TCR beta chain was recorded in a study of CD8 T cells in ankylosing spondylitis. General study points: Past research had described some motif variants in reactive arthritis synovial fluid and blood. Ankylosing spondylitis blood seemed to carry a telltale TCR beta motif made of seven or eight highly homologous variants. Matched ankylosing spondylitis synovial fluid reportedly contained a significantly enriched population of disease-linked clones.

Remarks on this clonotype: Its antigen is as yet unknown.

Scientists made TCR beta libraries using quantitative 5'-RACE with molecular barcodes. TCRdb ran MiXCR on the 5' RACE reads and lists one entry per CDR3 protein. The sample records roughly 220,000 distinct CDR3 sequences, more than 9% being singletons. Germline CDR1 is DFQATT and CDR2 is SNEGSKA (reference sequence). Trimming removed 0 bases at V and 2 bases at J, with 11 bases between. This CDR3 region has 15 residues. The receptor was derived from a male donor with ankylosing spondylitis or in good health (not recorded which). J is TRBJ1-3 and V is TRBV20-1; D call uncertain. The specimen sequenced was blood, either unsorted or a sorted T cell fraction (not recorded which). The CDR3 sequence is CSARDPGHPGNTIYF. The DNA of the CDR3 is TGCAGTGCTAGAGACCCCGGGCATCCTGGAAACACCATATATTTT.